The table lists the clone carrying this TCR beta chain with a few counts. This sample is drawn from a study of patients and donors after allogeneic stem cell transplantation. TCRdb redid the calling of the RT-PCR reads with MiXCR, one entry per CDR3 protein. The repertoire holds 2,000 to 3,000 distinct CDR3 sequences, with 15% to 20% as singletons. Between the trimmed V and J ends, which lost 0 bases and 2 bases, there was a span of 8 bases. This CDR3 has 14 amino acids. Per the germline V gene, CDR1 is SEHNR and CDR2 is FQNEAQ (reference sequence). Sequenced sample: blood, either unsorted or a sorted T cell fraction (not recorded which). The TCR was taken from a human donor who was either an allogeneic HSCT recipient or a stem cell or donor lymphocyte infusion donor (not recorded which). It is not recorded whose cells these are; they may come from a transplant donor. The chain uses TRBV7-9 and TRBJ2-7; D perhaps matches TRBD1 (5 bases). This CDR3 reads CASSLAGATYEQYF. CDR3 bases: TGTGCCAGCAGCTTAGCAGGGGCCACCTACGAGCAGTACTTC.